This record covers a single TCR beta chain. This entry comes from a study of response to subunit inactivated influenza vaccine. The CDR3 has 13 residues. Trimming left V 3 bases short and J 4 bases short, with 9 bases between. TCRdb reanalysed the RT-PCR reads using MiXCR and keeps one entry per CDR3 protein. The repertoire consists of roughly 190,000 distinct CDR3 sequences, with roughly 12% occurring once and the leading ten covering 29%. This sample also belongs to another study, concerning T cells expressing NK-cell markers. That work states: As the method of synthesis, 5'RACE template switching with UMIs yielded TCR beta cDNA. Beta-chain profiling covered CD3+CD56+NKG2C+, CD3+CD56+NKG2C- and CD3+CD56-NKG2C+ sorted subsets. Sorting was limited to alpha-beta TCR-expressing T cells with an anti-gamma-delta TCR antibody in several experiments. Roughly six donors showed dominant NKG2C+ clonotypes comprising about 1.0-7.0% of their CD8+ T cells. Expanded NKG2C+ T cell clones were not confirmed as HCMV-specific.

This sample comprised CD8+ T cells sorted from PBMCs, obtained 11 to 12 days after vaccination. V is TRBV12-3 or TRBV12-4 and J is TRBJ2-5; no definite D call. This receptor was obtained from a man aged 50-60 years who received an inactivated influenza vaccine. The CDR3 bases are TGTGCCAGCAGTTTGTCTCACAGAGAGACCCAGTACTTC. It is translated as CASSLSHRETQYF.